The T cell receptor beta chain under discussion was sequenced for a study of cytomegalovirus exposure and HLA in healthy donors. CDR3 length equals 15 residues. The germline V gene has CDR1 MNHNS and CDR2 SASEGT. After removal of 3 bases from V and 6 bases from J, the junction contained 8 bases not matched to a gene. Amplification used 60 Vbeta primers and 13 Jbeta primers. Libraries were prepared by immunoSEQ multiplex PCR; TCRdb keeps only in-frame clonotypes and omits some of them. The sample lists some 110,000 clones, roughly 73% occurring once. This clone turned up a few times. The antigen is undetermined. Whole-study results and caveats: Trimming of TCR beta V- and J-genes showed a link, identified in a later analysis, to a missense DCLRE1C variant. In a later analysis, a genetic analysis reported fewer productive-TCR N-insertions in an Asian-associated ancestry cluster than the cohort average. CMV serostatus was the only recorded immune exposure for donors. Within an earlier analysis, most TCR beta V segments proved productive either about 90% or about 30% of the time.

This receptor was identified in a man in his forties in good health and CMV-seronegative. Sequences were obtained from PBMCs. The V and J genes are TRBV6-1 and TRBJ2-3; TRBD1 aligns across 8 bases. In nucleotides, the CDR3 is TGTGCCAGCAGTGACAGGGGGCGTTCTCAGGATACGCAGTATTTT. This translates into CASSDRGRSQDTQYF.